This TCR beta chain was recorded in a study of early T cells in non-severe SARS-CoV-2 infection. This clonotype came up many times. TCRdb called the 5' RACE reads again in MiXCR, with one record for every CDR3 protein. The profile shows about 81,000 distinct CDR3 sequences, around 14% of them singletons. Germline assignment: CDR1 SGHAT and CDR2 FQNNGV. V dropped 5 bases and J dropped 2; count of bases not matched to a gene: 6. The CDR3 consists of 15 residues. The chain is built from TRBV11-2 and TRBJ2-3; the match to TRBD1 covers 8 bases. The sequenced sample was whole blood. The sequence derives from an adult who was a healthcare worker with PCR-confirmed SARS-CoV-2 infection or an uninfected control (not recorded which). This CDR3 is CASSPWTGLTDTQYF. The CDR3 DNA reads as TGTGCCAGCAGCCCCTGGACAGGGCTCACAGATACGCAGTATTTT.